Presented here are 13 T cell receptor beta chains from one specimen sequenced in a study of T-cell memory formation after mild COVID-19. From the 5' RACE reads, TCRdb called clonotypes with MiXCR, one entry per CDR3 protein. This table has approximately 110,000 distinct CDR3 sequences, about a fifth appearing once. Sequencing input: PBMCs or a T cell subset sorted from them (not recorded which). The source is a young man who had mild COVID-19 (a few samples of this study predate the infection). Cell type and time point are not known.

This clonotype was found a few times. The J gene is TRBJ2-2, the V gene TRBV4-2; 7 bases fit TRBD2. Germline loops: CDR1 LGHNA, CDR2 YNFKEQ. Trimming at V came to 4 bases and at J to 1 base, leaving 6 bases not matched to a gene. The CDR3 is made up of 16 amino acids. The CDR3 loop reads CASSLTWGGNTGELFF. The CDR3 region has the DNA TGTGCCAGCAGCCTCACGTGGGGGGGGAACACCGGGGAGCTGTTTTTT.

V and J are TRBV5-4 and TRBJ1-6, with a tentative D call TRBD1 (5 bases). The CDR3 runs 16 residues. The V gene's germline CDR1 is SGHNT and CDR2 YYREEE (reference sequence). Deletions cut 1 base from V and 8 bases from J, with 16 bases between. The CDR3 DNA follows: TGTGCCAGCAGCTTGTCCCACGATGGGGCCGATTCACCCCTCCACTTT. Translated, it gives CASSLSHDGADSPLHF.

J is TRBJ2-5 and V is TRBV12-3 or TRBV12-4; maybe TRBD2 (6 bases). The V end lost 5 bases, the J end lost 2 bases, and 12 bases lay between the germline ends. The CDR3 is 14 residues long. The CDR3 DNA sequence: TGTGCCAGCAGTACAACCGGGAGACAAGAGACCCAGTACTTC. As protein: CASSTTGRQETQYF.

This chain connects TRBV10-1 to TRBJ1-1; no clear D. CDR1 is WNHNN and CDR2 is SYGVQD in the germline V gene (reference sequence). CDR3 size: 11 residues. The V and J ends lost 8 bases and 8 bases respectively, with 12 bases between them. The CDR3 sequence is CASGGCREAFF. The CDR3 nucleotides read TGCGCCAGCGGAGGGTGCCGAGAAGCTTTCTTT.

The genes are TRBV6-6 and TRBJ2-7; tentatively, D is TRBD2 (6 bases). Trimming removed 5 bases from V and 3 bases from J, with 8 bases in between. Germline-derived CDR1 and CDR2 are MNHNY and SVGAGI (reference sequence). This CDR3 is 12 amino acids long. In DNA, the CDR3 is TGTGCCAGCAGTGGAGGGTACTACGAGCAGTACGTC. It translates to CASSGGYYEQYV.

This chain joins TRBV24-1 and TRBJ2-3; TRBD1 might be the D (5 bases). Trimming took 4 bases from V and 2 from J, leaving 6 bases between them. This CDR3 is built from 13 residues. Germline assignment: CDR1 KGHDR and CDR2 SFDVKD. CDR3 protein: CATSDRDTDTQYF. Here the CDR3 DNA reads TGTGCCACCAGTGACAGGGACACAGATACGCAGTATTTT.

The genes are TRBV25-1 and TRBJ2-1; 12 bases are shared with TRBD1. There are 14 residues in the CDR3. V trimming: 6 bases; J trimming: 8 bases; junction bases outside the gene matches: 5. CDR1 and CDR2 from the germline V gene are MGHDK and SYGVNS. The CDR3 loop reads CASRGQGAYDEQFF. CDR3 bases: TGTGCCAGCAGGGGACAGGGGGCATATGATGAGCAGTTCTTC.

This sequence joins TRBV27 and TRBJ2-3; tentatively, D is TRBD1 (6 bases). The germline V gene has CDR1 MNHEY and CDR2 SMNVEV (reference sequence). Between the trimmed V and J ends, which lost 5 bases and 5 bases, there was a span of 17 bases. The CDR3 covers 15 residues. The CDR3 here is CASSPELYRVDTQYF. The CDR3 DNA follows: TGTGCCAGCAGTCCAGAGTTATACAGGGTAGATACGCAGTATTTT.

The CDR3 DNA sequence: TGTGCCAGCTCACCTCCCGGGCACAGAGAGACCCAGTACTTC. It yields the protein CASSPPGHRETQYF. The chain links TRBV18 to TRBJ2-5; no clear D. The CDR3 is 14 residues long. The ends were cut back, 3 bases at V and 4 bases at J, with 12 bases in the middle. Germline CDR1 KGHSH, CDR2 LQKENI. The full variable domain, completed using reference TRBV18 and TRBJ2-5, is NAGVMQNPRHLVRRRGQEARLRCSPMKGHSHVYWYRQLPEEGLKFMVYLQKENIIDESGMPKERFSAEFPKEGPSILRIQQVVRGDSAAYFCASSPPGHRETQYFGPGTRLLVL.

The chain carries TRBV4-1 and TRBJ2-2; 10 bases match TRBD2. The germline V gene has CDR1 MGHRA and CDR2 YSYEKL. The CDR3 totals 15 residues. Trimming removed 3 bases from V and 6 bases from J; junction bases left unmatched: 4. CDR3 loop: CASSHAGTSAGELFF. As DNA, the CDR3 is TGCGCCAGCAGCCACGCCGGGACTAGCGCCGGGGAGCTGTTTTTT.

This rearrangement joins TRBV6-1 to TRBJ2-5; TRBD1 matches at 8 bases. V lost 6 bases, J lost 4 bases, and 4 bases stayed unmatched. This CDR3 contains 13 residues. CDR1 MNHNS and CDR2 SASEGT come from the germline V gene. The chain's CDR3 is CASRQGAAETQYF. CDR3 in DNA: TGTGCCAGCAGGCAGGGGGCTGCAGAGACCCAGTACTTC.

The gene calls are TRBV29-1 and TRBJ2-1, with a weak D call TRBD1 (6 bases). CDR1 and CDR2 from the germline V gene are SQVTM and ANQGSEA. Trimming took 7 bases from V and 6 from J, leaving 13 bases between them. The CDR3 is 12 residues long. CDR3 loop: CSGSTGINEQFF. The CDR3 DNA sequence: TGCAGCGGATCGACAGGTATCAATGAGCAGTTCTTC.

The rearrangement joins TRBV27 to TRBJ1-2; 10 positions match TRBD1. The length of the CDR3 is 15 residues. Germline V gives CDR1 MNHEY, CDR2 SMNVEV (reference sequence). The J segment lost 7 bases and the V segment lost 6 bases, leaving 11 bases of the junction unmatched. DNA of the CDR3: TGTGCCAGCAGCTTTGCGGGACAGGGGTCTAGTGGCTACACCTTC. It codes for CASSFAGQGSSGYTF.